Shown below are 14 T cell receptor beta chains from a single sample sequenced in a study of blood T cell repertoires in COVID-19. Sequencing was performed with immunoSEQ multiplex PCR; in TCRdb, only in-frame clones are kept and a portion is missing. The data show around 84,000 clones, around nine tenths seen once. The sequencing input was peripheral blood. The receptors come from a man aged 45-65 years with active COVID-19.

In DNA, the CDR3 is TGCGCCAGCAGCCAAGATTCACAGGGCTCCTACGAGCAGTACTTC. Amino acids: CASSQDSQGSYEQYF. The V and J genes are TRBV4-3 and TRBJ2-7; the D gene is possibly TRBD1 (6 bases). CDR1 LGHNA and CDR2 YSLEER come from the germline V gene. The ends were cut back, 0 bases at V and 0 bases at J, with 9 bases in the middle. This CDR3 contains 15 residues.

The CDR3 region is CASSVPGLASEQYF. Here the CDR3 DNA reads TGTGCCAGCAGTGTACCGGGACTAGCTAGCGAGCAGTACTTC. This rearrangement joins TRBV27 to TRBJ2-7, with 9 bases fitting TRBD2. The CDR3 contains 14 residues. From germline, CDR1 is MNHEY and CDR2 SMNVEV (reference sequence). V shed 5 bases, J shed 6 bases, and the junction held 8 bases outside the gene matches.

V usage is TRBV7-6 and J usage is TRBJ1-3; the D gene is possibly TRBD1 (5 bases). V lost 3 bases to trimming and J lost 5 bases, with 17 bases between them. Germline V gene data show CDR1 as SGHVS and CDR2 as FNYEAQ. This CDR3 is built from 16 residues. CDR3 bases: TGTGCCAGCAGCTTCGTCGCGGGGCACGAAAGAAACACCATATATTTT. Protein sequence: CASSFVAGHERNTIYF.

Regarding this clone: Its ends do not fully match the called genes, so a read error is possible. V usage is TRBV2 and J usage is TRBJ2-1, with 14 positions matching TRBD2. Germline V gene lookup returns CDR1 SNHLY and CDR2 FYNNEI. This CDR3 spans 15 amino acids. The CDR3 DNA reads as TGTGCCAGCACAGGACTAGCGGGAGGTTGGGGTGAGGAGTTCTTC. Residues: CASTGLAGGWGEEFF.

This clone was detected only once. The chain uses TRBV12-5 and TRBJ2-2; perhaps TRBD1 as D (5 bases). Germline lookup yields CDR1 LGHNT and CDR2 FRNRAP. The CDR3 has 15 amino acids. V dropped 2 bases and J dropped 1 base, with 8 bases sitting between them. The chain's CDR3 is CASGLSGRNTGELFF. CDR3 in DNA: TGTGCTAGTGGTTTGTCAGGGCGGAACACCGGGGAGCTGTTTTTT. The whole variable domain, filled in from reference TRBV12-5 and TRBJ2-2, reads DARVTQTPRHKVTEMGQEVTMRCQPILGHNTVFWYRQTMMQGLELLAYFRNRAPLDDSGMPKDRFSAEMPDATLATLKIQPSEPRDSAVYFCASGLSGRNTGELFFGEGSRLTVL.

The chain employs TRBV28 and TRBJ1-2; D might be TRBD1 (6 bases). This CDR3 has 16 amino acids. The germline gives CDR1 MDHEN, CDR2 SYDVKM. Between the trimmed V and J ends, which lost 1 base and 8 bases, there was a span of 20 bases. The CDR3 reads CASSLSRAGERGGYTF. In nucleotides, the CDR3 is TGTGCCAGCAGTTTATCCCGGGCAGGGGAACGAGGAGGCTACACCTTC.

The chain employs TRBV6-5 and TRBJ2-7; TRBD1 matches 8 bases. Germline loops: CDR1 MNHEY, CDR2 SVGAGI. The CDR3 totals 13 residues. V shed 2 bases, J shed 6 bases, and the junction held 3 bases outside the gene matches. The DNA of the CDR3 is TGTGCCAGCAGTTACACGGACAGGGCCGAGCAGTACTTC. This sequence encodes CASSYTDRAEQYF.

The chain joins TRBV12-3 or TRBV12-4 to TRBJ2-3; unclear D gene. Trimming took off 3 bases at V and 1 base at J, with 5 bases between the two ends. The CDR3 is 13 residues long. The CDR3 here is CASSFTRTDTQYF. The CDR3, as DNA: TGTGCCAGCAGTTTTACTCGCACAGATACGCAGTATTTT.

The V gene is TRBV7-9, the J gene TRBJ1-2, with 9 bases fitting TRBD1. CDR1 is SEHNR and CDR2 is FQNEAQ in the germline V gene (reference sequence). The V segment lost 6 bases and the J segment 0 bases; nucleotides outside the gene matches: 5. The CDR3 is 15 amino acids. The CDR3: CASREQGATNYGYTF. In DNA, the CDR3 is TGTGCCAGCAGGGAACAGGGGGCTACTAACTATGGCTACACCTTC.

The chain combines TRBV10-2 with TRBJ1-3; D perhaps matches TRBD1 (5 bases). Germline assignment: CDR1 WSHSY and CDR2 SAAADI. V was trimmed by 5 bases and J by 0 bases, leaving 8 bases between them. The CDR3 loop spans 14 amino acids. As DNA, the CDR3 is TGCGCCAGCAGTCAGCAGGGCTCTGGAAACACCATATATTTT. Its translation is CASSQQGSGNTIYF.

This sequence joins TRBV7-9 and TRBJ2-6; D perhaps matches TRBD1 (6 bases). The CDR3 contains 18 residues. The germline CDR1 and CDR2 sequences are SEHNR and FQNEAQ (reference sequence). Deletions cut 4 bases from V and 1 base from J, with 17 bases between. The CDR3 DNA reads TGTGCCAGCAGCTGGTTGGGGGCCAGGGGATCTGGGGCCAACGTCCTGACTTTC. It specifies CASSWLGARGSGANVLTF.

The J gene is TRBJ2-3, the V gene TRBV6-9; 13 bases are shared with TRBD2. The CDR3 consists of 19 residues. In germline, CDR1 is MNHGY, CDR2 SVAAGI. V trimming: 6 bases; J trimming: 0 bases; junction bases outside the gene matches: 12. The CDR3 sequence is CASSRGLAGIYPSTDTQYF. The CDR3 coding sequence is TGTGCCAGCAGCAGGGGACTAGCGGGGATTTATCCTAGCACAGATACGCAGTATTTT.

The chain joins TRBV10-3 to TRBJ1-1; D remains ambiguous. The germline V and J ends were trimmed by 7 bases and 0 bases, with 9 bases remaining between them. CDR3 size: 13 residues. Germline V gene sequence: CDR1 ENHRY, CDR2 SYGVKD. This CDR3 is CAITKQMNTEAFF. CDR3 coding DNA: TGTGCCATCACTAAACAGATGAACACTGAAGCTTTCTTT.

The CDR3 DNA sequence: TGTGCCAGCGGACCCAGGAGGGAAGCTCACGAGCAGTACTTC. Amino acid sequence: CASGPRREAHEQYF. V and J are TRBV6-5 and TRBJ2-7; D may be TRBD2 (6 bases). V was shortened by 8 bases and J by 5 bases, with 19 bases between the two germline ends. Germline V gives CDR1 MNHEY, CDR2 SVGAGI. The length of the CDR3 is 14 residues.